The 7 T cell receptor beta chains below all came from one sample that was sequenced in a study of blood T cell repertoires in COVID-19. The data were produced by immunoSEQ multiplex PCR, yet TCRdb's version contains in-frame clones alone and is incomplete. The sample contains a few hundred thousand clones, 87% of which appear only once. Sequenced material: peripheral blood. The receptor source for this set is a woman in her 50s who had recovered from COVID-19.

The rearrangement joins TRBV7-2 to TRBJ1-2, with D possibly TRBD1 on 6 matching bases. CDR3 length equals 14 residues. Trimming took 1 base from V and 7 from J, leaving 13 bases between them. Germline V CDR1 and CDR2: SGHTA, FQGNSA. CDR3 amino acids: CASSLGGGFGGYTF. The CDR3 DNA reads TGTGCCAGCAGCTTAGGAGGGGGATTCGGTGGCTACACCTTC. The full variable domain, its missing parts supplied by reference TRBV7-2 and TRBJ1-2, is GAGVSQSPSNKVTEKGKDVELRCDPISGHTALYWYRQSLGQGLEFLIYFQGNSAPDKSGLPSDRFSAERTGGSVSTLTIQRTQQEDSAVYLCASSLGGGFGGYTFGSGTRLTVV.

The J gene is TRBJ1-5, the V gene TRBV6-2 or TRBV6-3; TRBD1 matches at 7 bases. Germline trimming cut 8 bases from V and 2 bases from J; bases unmatched to any gene: 12. The CDR3 runs 16 residues. Germline CDR1 reads MNHEY; CDR2 reads SVGEGT. CDR3 sequence (DNA): TGTGCCAGCGGCCAGTTCGGAGGGGGCGGCAATCAGCCCCAGCATTTT. Amino acids: CASGQFGGGGNQPQHF.

This sequence joins TRBV7-2 and TRBJ2-3; 7 bases are shared with TRBD1. J gave up 10 bases and V 4 bases, and 14 bases lay outside the gene matches. CDR3 size: 15 residues. Germline CDR1 and CDR2: SGHTA and FQGNSA. CDR3 coding DNA: TGTGCCAGCAGCTGGGATTTTTCTTCACAGGGGTCGCAGTATTTT. This gives the protein CASSWDFSSQGSQYF.

V and J are TRBV11-2 and TRBJ1-2; 8 bases are a match to TRBD1. Trimming removed 5 bases from V and 8 bases from J; junction bases left unmatched: 19. This CDR3 comprises 17 residues. Germline V gene lookup returns CDR1 SGHAT and CDR2 FQNNGV. The CDR3 DNA reads as TGTGCCAGCAGCCCCTGGTTAGGTACCAGGGGGCCTTCCGGCTACACCTTC. This encodes CASSPWLGTRGPSGYTF.

The V gene is TRBV6-5, the J gene TRBJ2-5; D is possibly TRBD2 (5 bases). The V and J ends lost 4 bases and 3 bases respectively, with 15 bases between them. The CDR3 length is 15 residues. Germline lookup yields CDR1 MNHEY and CDR2 SVGAGI. The DNA for the CDR3 is TGTGCCAGCAGTTGGCGGGTTGCCGGGGAAGAGACCCAGTACTTC. Translated: CASSWRVAGEETQYF.

The chain couples TRBV19 to TRBJ1-1, with 8 bases identical to TRBD1. The CDR3 contains 16 residues. With 7 bases clipped from V and 1 base from J, the junction kept 11 bases outside the gene matches. Germline assignment: CDR1 LNHDA and CDR2 SQIVND (reference sequence). CDR3 bases: TGTGCCAGTATCCCCGGACAGGGTGTATCGAACACTGAAGCTTTCTTT. Its protein is CASIPGQGVSNTEAFF.

The chain recombines TRBV7-6 with TRBJ1-5; D uncertain. The germline V gene encodes CDR1 SGHVS and CDR2 FNYEAQ. The CDR3 is 12 residues long. Trimming removed 2 bases from V and 7 bases from J, with 6 bases in between. CDR3 DNA sequence: TGTGCCAGCAGCTTATGGCGGCAGCCCCAGCATTTT. This encodes CASSLWRQPQHF.